This T cell receptor beta chain was observed in a study of blood T cells in healthy people across ages. Looking at the study overall: T cells yielded about one barcoded beta molecule per two cells through template switching.

General observations from the study: There were more naive CD4+ cells and higher diversity in long-lived donors than in aged donors.

Alongside a J-beta primer mix, a sample-barcoded 5' primer served in a second PCR lasting about 6 to 12 cycles. TCRdb passed the 5' RACE reads through MiXCR, listing each CDR3 protein once. The repertoire includes about 1.4 million distinct CDR3 sequences, around 59% of them detected once, and 5.5% to 8% sits in the top ten. In regard to this clonotype: The antigen remains undetermined.

The material sequenced was blood. The TCR sequence derives from a man younger than 30 in good health.

This CDR3 is CATSRAGYAYNEQFF. Written as DNA, the CDR3 is TGTGCCACCAGCAGAGCCGGGTACGCCTACAATGAGCAGTTCTTC. The V and J genes are TRBV15 and TRBJ2-1; D not resolved. The CDR3 has 15 amino acids. V was shortened by 1 base and J by 2 bases, with 9 bases between the two germline ends. Germline V gene data show CDR1 as LNHNV and CDR2 as YYDKDF (reference sequence).